This section outlines one TCR beta chain sequence together with its context. This entry comes from a study of long-term antiretroviral therapy in people with HIV. Study summary: Samples collected earliest predate the 2015 immediate-ART recommendation by about a decade.

People in the study who had HIV all got their treatment in the United States. They ran version v3.0 of the immunoSEQ assay at survey level. Sequencing was performed with immunoSEQ multiplex PCR; in TCRdb, only in-frame clones are kept and a portion is missing. The sample includes around 11,000 clones, around 81% of them seen just once. The sequence was obtained from a man aged 35 to 55 with HIV. Sequenced here: unsorted PBMCs, sampled 1.8 years after starting antiretroviral therapy.

The CDR3 nucleotides read TGTGCCAGCAGCGCAGGATTTAGCGGCGGGGAGCTGTTTTTT. Translation gives CASSAGFSGGELFF. V is TRBV9 and J is TRBJ2-2; D may be TRBD2 (6 bases). V was cut by 3 bases and J by 7 bases, with 13 bases left in between. Germline CDR1 and CDR2: SGDLS and YYNGEE. The CDR3 covers 14 residues. Combining the CDR3 with reference TRBV9 and TRBJ2-2 gives the whole variable domain DSGVTQTPKHLITATGQRVTLRCSPRSGDLSVYWYQQSLDQGLQFLIQYYNGEERAKGNILERFSAQQFPDLHSELNLSSLELGDSALYFCASSAGFSGGELFFGEGSRLTVL.